The 26 T cell receptor beta chains listed next were all sequenced from one sample in a study of breast tumors, draining lymph nodes, adjacent tissues. TCRdb reprocessed the multiplex PCR reads with MiXCR, giving one entry per CDR3 protein. The repertoire holds tens of thousands of distinct CDR3 sequences, with roughly 39% as singletons. The sequenced sample was breast tumor tissue. The receptors were gathered from a female donor with breast cancer. Some clones in this sample may be carry-over from other donors' samples.

The chain joins TRBV7-2 to TRBJ2-1, with D perhaps matching TRBD1 (6 bases). V lost 1 base, J lost 7 bases, and 17 bases lay in between. CDR1 is SGHTA, CDR2 FQGNSA, per germline. The CDR3 has 16 residues. DNA for the CDR3: TGTGCCAGCAGCTTAGTTGGGGGCTACTCAAGGAATGAGCAGTTCTTC. Protein product: CASSLVGGYSRNEQFF.

The chain combines TRBV5-6 with TRBJ2-3; 12 positions match TRBD1. Unmatched junction bases numbered 20, after V lost 4 bases and J lost 8 bases. CDR1 and CDR2 from the germline V gene are SGHDT and YYEEEE. The CDR3 spans 19 residues. Written as DNA, the CDR3 is TGTGCCAGCAGCCTCCTCCCCTCCCACCGGGACAGGGGGCGGGGTACGCAGTATTTT. It translates to CASSLLPSHRDRGRGTQYF.

At least ten counts were recorded for this clonotype. The chain has TRBV5-1 and TRBJ2-5, with TRBD1 as a possible D gene (6 bases). Germline assignment: CDR1 SGHRS and CDR2 YFSETQ. There are 15 residues in the CDR3. V shed 6 bases and J shed 3 bases, with 18 bases lying between them. The CDR3 loop is CASNGPGAGEETQYF. The CDR3, as DNA: TGCGCCAGCAATGGGCCCGGGGCAGGGGAAGAGACCCAGTACTTC.

This clonotype has ten or more counts. The CDR3: CASSFSSGNNEQFF. The DNA of the CDR3 is TGTGCCAGCAGTTTTTCTAGCGGTAACAATGAGCAGTTCTTC. V gene TRBV12-3 or TRBV12-4 combines with J gene TRBJ2-1, with 7 bases that match TRBD2. Trimming took 3 bases from V and 5 from J; bases not matched to a gene: 4. CDR3 size: 14 residues.

This clonotype was seen ten or more times. The chain joins TRBV7-2 to TRBJ2-1, with 9 nucleotides matching TRBD2. This CDR3 has 15 amino acids. V was pared by 4 bases and J by 5 bases, with 6 bases of the junction left unmatched. The germline V gene encodes CDR1 SGHTA and CDR2 FQGNSA. In DNA form, the CDR3 reads TGTGCCAGCAGCTCGGCGGGAGGGGGACACAATGAGCAGTTCTTC. It specifies CASSSAGGGHNEQFF.

There are many counts of this clonotype. The rearrangement uses TRBV7-2 and TRBJ1-3; no firm D call. Trimming removed 5 bases at V and 0 bases at J, with 14 bases between. The germline gives CDR1 SGHTA, CDR2 FQGNSA. The CDR3 consists of 16 residues. The CDR3 here is CASSPQKSHSGNTIYF. The CDR3 DNA follows: TGTGCCAGCAGCCCACAAAAGTCCCACTCTGGAAACACCATATATTTT.

In this sample, this clonotype turned up many times. The V call is TRBV7-9, the J call TRBJ2-3, with D perhaps TRBD1 (5 bases). The germline CDR1 and CDR2 sequences are SEHNR and FQNEAQ (reference sequence). The CDR3 loop spans 14 amino acids. Trimming took 5 bases from V and 3 from J, leaving 12 bases between them. CDR3 nucleotide sequence: TGTGCCAGCAGCCTACCGCAGGGTACAGATACGCAGTATTTT. This sequence encodes CASSLPQGTDTQYF.

Note on this clonotype: One end of the junction varies from germline; a read error may be responsible. The CDR3 DNA reads TGTGCCAGCAGCTCACAACCCACCAACACCGGGGAGCTGTTCTTT. Protein sequence: CASSSQPTNTGELFF. The chain couples TRBV7-6 to TRBJ2-2, with D possibly being TRBD2 (5 bases). Germline values: CDR1 SGHVS, CDR2 FNYEAQ. CDR3 size: 15 residues.

A remark on this clonotype: An end of the junction does not agree with germline; a read error may underlie this. The J gene is TRBJ2-7, the V gene TRBV13; 12 bases match TRBD2. CDR1 PRHDT and CDR2 FYEKMQ come from the germline V gene (reference sequence). The CDR3 has 16 residues. The CDR3 bases are TGTGCCAGCAGCAAGACGACTAGCGGGAGAAGCTACGAGCAGCGCTTC. Translated: CASSKTTSGRSYEQRF.

This clonotype has ten or more counts. J is TRBJ2-2 and V is TRBV2, with D perhaps matching TRBD1 or TRBD2 (5 bases each). The CDR3 has 15 residues. Trimming removed 4 bases at V and 5 bases at J, with 14 bases between. CDR1 SNHLY and CDR2 FYNNEI come from the germline V gene. The CDR3 protein is CASSGPGRGTGELFF. The DNA for the CDR3 is TGTGCCAGCAGTGGTCCGGGACGGGGTACCGGGGAGCTGTTTTTT.

This clonotype has at least ten counts. With a much larger clone just one base away, this may be a read error. The chain couples TRBV12-3 or TRBV12-4 to TRBJ2-3; D is undetermined. V lost 3 bases, J lost 1 base, and 11 bases lay in between. CDR3 length: 15 residues. The CDR3 loop is CASSFTSGGTDTQYF. In DNA, the CDR3 is TGTGCCAGCAGTTTCACGTCCGGAGGCACAGATACGCAGTATTTT.

The chain is built from TRBV9 and TRBJ2-1; D is unclear. Deletions cut 4 bases from V and 5 bases from J, with 10 bases between. Per the germline V gene, CDR1 is SGDLS and CDR2 is YYNGEE. The CDR3 is 13 residues long. The CDR3 spells CASSLDENNEQFF. DNA for the CDR3: TGTGCCAGCAGCCTGGACGAGAACAATGAGCAGTTCTTC.

This clonotype was seen many times. J is TRBJ2-5 and V is TRBV11-3, with D maybe TRBD2 (6 bases). From germline, CDR1 is SGHNT and CDR2 YENEEA. CDR3 size: 14 residues. The V gene lost 5 bases and the J gene lost 4 bases, with 14 bases spanning the gap. The CDR3, as DNA: TGTGCCAGCAGCAAGAAAGGAGGGGCAGAGACCCAGTACTTC. Protein: CASSKKGGAETQYF.

In this sample, this clonotype turned up once. The final CDR3 position lacks the conserved phenylalanine or tryptophan, pointing to a likely read error. V gene TRBV7-8 combines with J gene TRBJ2-1; 7 bases agree with TRBD1. CDR3 length: 16 residues. The germline gives CDR1 SGHVS, CDR2 FQNEAQ. The CDR3 sequence is CASSLGGGYSRNGQFL. In DNA, the CDR3 is TGTGCCAGCAGCTTAGGAGGGGGCTACTCAAGGAATGGGCAGTTCCTC.

This clonotype showed up many times. The V gene is TRBV7-2, the J gene TRBJ2-2, with a tentative D call TRBD2 (6 bases). V lost 2 bases and J 6 bases, leaving 22 bases between the germline ends. Germline loops: CDR1 SGHTA, CDR2 FQGNSA. The CDR3 has 18 amino acids. The CDR3 here is CASSLSSWVPAGSGELFF. DNA for the CDR3: TGTGCCAGCAGCTTATCTAGTTGGGTCCCCGCGGGGTCCGGGGAGCTGTTTTTT.

This clonotype was detected many times. V and J are TRBV5-1 and TRBJ2-1; 8 nucleotides line up with TRBD2. Germline V gene data show CDR1 as SGHRS and CDR2 as YFSETQ. With 4 bases clipped from V and 4 bases from J, the junction kept 16 bases outside the gene matches. This CDR3 has 18 residues. CDR3 nucleotide sequence: TGCGCCAGCAGCCCCTATGGGGTGCTAGCGGGTGATTACAATGAGCAGTTCTTC. Translated, it gives CASSPYGVLAGDYNEQFF.

This clonotype is categorized as large. The chain links TRBV5-1 to TRBJ2-7, with no clear D. The germline V gene encodes CDR1 SGHRS and CDR2 YFSETQ. Trimming removed 0 bases from V and 6 bases from J, with 7 bases in between. The CDR3 runs to 12 residues. CDR3 DNA: TGCGCCAGCAGCTTGGGTAAGAGCGAGCAGTACTTC. Translation gives CASSLGKSEQYF.

V gene TRBV20-1 combines with J gene TRBJ2-1; D is unclear. The germline gives CDR1 DFQATT, CDR2 SNEGSKA (reference sequence). The CDR3 contains 15 residues. Trimming took off 1 base at V and 6 bases at J, with 16 bases between the two ends. In DNA form, the CDR3 reads TGCAGTGCTAGAGTGCAGCGAGCGCCACCCAATGAGCAGTTCTTC. This encodes CSARVQRAPPNEQFF.

The chain couples TRBV7-2 to TRBJ1-4, with unresolved D. CDR3 length equals 13 residues. CDR1 and CDR2 (germline): SGHTA, FQGNSA. V was shortened by 4 bases and J by 4 bases, with 7 bases between the two germline ends. As DNA, the CDR3 is TGTGCCAGCAGCTCCTCCTTTAATGAAAAACTGTTTTTT. Translating it yields CASSSSFNEKLFF.

The chain recombines TRBV27 with TRBJ2-1; the match to TRBD2 covers 8 bases. V shed 3 bases, J shed 12 bases, and the junction held 16 bases outside the gene matches. The CDR3 loop spans 16 amino acids. CDR1 MNHEY and CDR2 SMNVEV come from the germline V gene (reference sequence). CDR3 residues: CASSFSRVAGSGGQFF. The CDR3 DNA reads TGTGCCAGCAGTTTTAGTCGGGTAGCGGGAAGCGGTGGGCAGTTCTTC.

This rearrangement joins TRBV19 to TRBJ2-7; 14 bases fit TRBD2. Germline CDR1 LNHDA, CDR2 SQIVND (reference sequence). The CDR3 sequence is 15 residues long. Trimming at V came to 3 bases and at J to 3 bases, leaving 1 base not matched to a gene. DNA for the CDR3: TGTGCCAGTAGTATCGGGACTAGCGGGAGCTACGAGCAGTACTTC. This gives the protein CASSIGTSGSYEQYF.

In DNA form, the CDR3 reads TGCAGTGCTAGACAGGGACAGGACCGCCAACTGTTTTTT. Translation: CSARQGQDRQLFF. The rearrangement uses TRBV20-1 and TRBJ1-4; 8 bases match TRBD1. Germline V CDR1 and CDR2: DFQATT, SNEGSKA (reference sequence). This CDR3 is built from 13 residues. V gave up 2 bases and J gave up 12 bases; unmatched junction bases: 8.

This clonotype showed up just a few times. One base away lies a much larger clone, so this may be a sequencing read error. The chain couples TRBV5-6 to TRBJ1-2, with D unresolved. The V gene's germline CDR1 is SGHDT and CDR2 YYEEEE. The CDR3 extends over 13 amino acids. V was shortened by 4 bases and J by 4 bases, with 11 bases between the two germline ends. The CDR3 coding sequence is TGTGCCAGCAGCCACGGACGAACCTATGGCTACACCTTC. Protein product: CASSHGRTYGYTF.

The CDR3 reads CATSSLAGTPQETQYF. Here the CDR3 DNA reads TGTGCCACCAGCAGCTTAGCAGGGACACCCCAAGAGACCCAGTACTTC. This sequence joins TRBV15 and TRBJ2-5, with D tentatively TRBD1 (6 bases). Trimming removed 3 bases at V and 1 base at J, with 15 bases between. Germline lookup yields CDR1 LNHNV and CDR2 YYDKDF (reference sequence). The CDR3 has 16 residues.

This clonotype has at least ten counts. The CDR3 DNA is TGTGCCAGCAGCCGCACCCGGGACAGAAATGGCTACACCTTC. Translated, it gives CASSRTRDRNGYTF. V usage is TRBV4-2 and J usage is TRBJ1-2; 7 positions agree with TRBD1. V was pared by 4 bases and J by 6 bases, with 8 bases of the junction left unmatched. The germline V gene encodes CDR1 LGHNA and CDR2 YNFKEQ. The CDR3 consists of 14 residues.

In this sample, this clonotype turned up many times. The V and J genes are TRBV6-1 and TRBJ2-2; D remains unclear. Trimming took 8 bases from V and 4 from J, leaving 8 bases between them. The CDR3 consists of 12 residues. Germline CDR1 and CDR2: MNHNS and SASEGT. CDR3 residues: CASLWGTGELFF. CDR3 nucleotides: TGTGCCAGCCTGTGGGGCACCGGGGAGCTGTTTTTT.